Described below is a single TCR beta chain sequence and its context. Its recognized antigen is unknown. There are no base qualities to consult, and no much larger clone falls within one base. The data derive from a study of cytomegalovirus exposure and HLA in healthy donors (dated by TCRdb to the late 2010s). For the wider study: An earlier analysis of some 550 of the donors reported more than 250 Gb of sequence data and roughly 100 million unique TCR beta sequences from roughly 180 million T cells. An early release covering more than 500 HLA-typed donors comprised 250 to 350 gigabases of sequencing data and around 86 million unique TCR sequences. Among the approximately 400 genotyped donors, around 79% belonged to the genetic ancestry cluster associated with self-reported Caucasian donors. The aim of the study was to test whether cataloging public T cell receptors could identify signatures of past pathogen exposure. The study used immunosequencing to profile the T cell repertoires of more than 650 subjects and linked those repertoires to cytomegalovirus serostatus. A separate validation cohort of roughly 120 different subjects was used in addition to the approximately 700-subject first cohort. High-throughput TCR immunosequencing, statistical association of individual TCRs with disease status, and machine learning were combined to predict cytomegalovirus infection status. A later analysis re-examined previously published TCR beta repertoires from more than 550 donors and added high-resolution HLA genotyping to investigate patterns of TCR occurrence. In the later analysis, no new phenotypic data were used to find candidate immune exposures; instead, reliance was placed on TCR beta sequences and their occurrence across donors. An earlier analysis of fewer than 750 of the donors used high-throughput TCR beta sequencing to judge whether each TCR beta V gene segment behaved as functional or pseudogenic. Donor age, sex, ethnicity and CMV serostatus were collected together with the repertoire data. Genome-wide SNP genotypes for about 55% of the 666 donors were used in a later genetic analysis, which treated that subset as a discovery cohort. Every repertoire in the discovery cohort had been generated on one and the same sequencing platform. HLA typing included class I and class II loci at four-digit resolution. The number of donors typed differed by locus, with roughly 629-640 for A, B, C, DRB1 and DQB1, roughly 520 for DQA1, 600 to 610 for DPA1, and some 450 for DPB1. A handful of DR-DQ haplotypes were treated as single units for association and clustering because of strong linkage in the cohort. On average, 235,054 unique TCR beta nucleotide sequences were sequenced per donor among 300 to 500 genotyped donors of the cohort, with 15% to 20% of those sequences being non-productive.

Preparation of the library involved the immunoSEQ multiplex PCR assay. The multiplex PCR relied on a mix of 60 forward primers for TCR Vbeta segments and 13 reverse primers for TCR Jbeta segments. Amplification of the CDR3 region of rearranged TCR beta genes was performed with a multiplex PCR assay on genomic DNA. The Illumina HiSeq System was used to sequence the amplified TCR beta libraries as 87-base-pair reads. In the authors' own workflow: In a later analysis, 77 million or so unique TCR beta chains were counted across the 690 or so repertoires, and approximately 9.9 million of these chains were shared by at least two donors. To remove PCR and sequencing errors, raw reads were error-corrected and collapsed into unique sequences using a nearest-neighbor algorithm that merged closely related sequences. Alignment of CDR3 sequences to IMGT reference sequences was used to assign V, D and J gene segments. For a sequence to be retained, a match of at least six nucleotides to both a V gene segment and a J gene segment was required. Rearrangements were classified as productive when the CDR3 lacked stop codons and remained in frame with V and J, and all other rearrangements were classified as non-productive. CDR3 was defined according to IMGT convention as the region running from the second conserved V-encoded cysteine to the conserved J-encoded phenylalanine. The earlier analysis of roughly 590 of the donors excluded sequences that lacked an unambiguous match to a single V gene segment. An earlier analysis of approximately 590 of the donors called V segments functional above 56.7% productive rearrangements and segregating when the between-donor standard deviation exceeded 5%. To diagnose cytomegalovirus status from the catalog of TCR beta chain sequences, a statistical classification framework was built. In a later analysis, V and J genes were assigned by comparing TCR nucleotide sequences against IMGT/GENE-DB human TR gene sequences. The TCRdist pipeline was used in a later analysis to assign CDR3 sequences and most-parsimonious VDJ recombination scenarios. A later analysis defined each TCR beta chain by its CDR3 amino acid sequence plus V-gene family, and excluded reads lacking a unique V-gene family. In a later analysis, approximately 640 highly shared, low-generation-probability nucleotide sequences were removed to address suspected cross-contamination and a sequencing artifact. A later analysis calculated a clonal expansion index for each public chain from normalized within-repertoire ranks of inferred template counts. A later analysis computed generation probabilities with a VDJ recombination model fitted to out-of-frame rearrangements, and checked the results against IGoR. In a later analysis, TCR-TCR, TCR-HLA and TCR-CMV co-occurrence was scored with hypergeometric tests, and a repertoire-size bias correction was applied to TCR pairs. In a later analysis, false discovery rates were estimated by permuting HLA or CMV assignments 20 times. A later analysis grouped co-occurring TCRs with DBSCAN, adding TCRdist sequence similarity when clustering within HLA-allele-positive subsets. Repertoires with fewer than 30,000 or more than 120,000 public chains were left out of co-occurrence clustering, as were about 5 repertoires with anomalous nucleotide sharing. Held by TCRdb, this immuneACCESS table contains in-frame sequences only and omits some clones. Under half of the omission traces to an unresolved V gene where checked; the cause of the rest is unknown. V, J and clone size were drawn from that table, and D and trimming were deduced from the DNA. The sample table records around 160,000 clones; roughly 77% of these occur just once. The biggest ten clones account for 4.9% of the sample.

In total, roughly 710 healthy bone marrow donors made up the cohort. Cohort members were all nominally healthy when sampled, although unrecorded immune exposures were likely present. The donor was CMV seronegative and was included in the group of 352 seronegative cohort members. A peripheral blood sample was collected from each donor, and TCR beta sequencing was performed on peripheral blood mononuclear cells. Genomic DNA was extracted from the blood cell samples with the Qiagen DNeasy Blood Extraction Kit. General conclusions and limits of the study: Because HLA typing was missing for some donors at each locus, association tests included only the typed subset. Linkage disequilibrium might explain the correlated functional status among segregating V segments, but an unknown experimental factor could not be ruled out. In a later analysis, HLA-associated TCR beta chains showed more clonal expansion and lower generation probabilities than non-associated chains that were equally common. Assigning TCR associations to individual alleles was difficult when HLA alleles, especially DR and DQ, strongly co-occurred. In a later genetic analysis, fewer N-insertions in productive TCRs were reported among donors in an Asian-associated ancestry cluster than the roughly 700-donor mean. Immune exposure information for the cohort was limited to CMV serostatus. Most CMV-associated TCR beta chains appeared to be HLA-restricted in a later analysis, and the HLA associations seemed to be driven largely by CMV exposure. The study listed approximately 150 TCR beta chains as associated with cytomegalovirus. In a later analysis, the rate of TCR association differed among HLA loci, with DRB1 alleles having the most associated TCRs and HLA-C alleles having the fewest. According to the authors, the approach could potentially be generalized to other disease states and immunological phenotypes. A later genetic analysis associated a missense DCLRE1C variant with V-gene and J-gene trimming of TCR beta chains, and an independent cohort replicated the association. A further reported finding was that TCR beta sequences accurately predicted the HLA-A and HLA-B alleles for most subjects in the first cohort. Approximately 18 rarely observed V segments, including chromosome 9 orphons, were excluded from the earlier analysis of several hundred of the donors because counts were too low. The presence/absence analyses assumed that sequencing depth was roughly uniform across donors, and that assumption may not be true. In an earlier analysis of over 550 of the donors, most TCR beta V segments were observed in productive rearrangements about 90% or about 30% of the time, broadly matching IMGT annotations. Across donors, most TCR sequences were observed very rarely, whereas some public TCRs were present in many individuals. In a later analysis, several top co-occurrence clusters were reported to appear linked to parvovirus B19, influenza, CMV and Epstein-Barr virus. In vitro tests confirmed that a few of the cytomegalovirus-associated TCR beta chains recognize cytomegalovirus antigens. A cluster of highly shared sequence variants was judged likely to be a technical artifact of the sequencing pipeline. Only TCR beta chains were sequenced in this cohort, and the absence of alpha or paired-chain data limited detectable features. In both the original and validation cohorts, the classifier was reported to diagnose cytomegalovirus status with high specificity and sensitivity. At a false discovery rate of 0.05, a later analysis linked fewer than 20,000 TCR beta sequences to specific HLA alleles.

This receptor was taken from a male donor in good health and CMV-seronegative. Source material: PBMCs.

The DNA is TGTGCCAGCTCACCCATCGGGGTTAATGAAAAACTGTTTTTT. This translates into CASSPIGVNEKLFF. Here the chain combines TRBV18 and TRBJ1-4; confidence is insufficient to name the D gene. Trimming takes 3 bases from V and 4 bases from J, and the germline ends sit 9 bases apart. The CDR3 holds 14 amino acids from the cysteine to the phenylalanine. The entry retains the CDR3 DNA only, 42 bases that are in frame from base 1. CDR1 KGHSH and CDR2 LQKENI are derived from the germline V gene.